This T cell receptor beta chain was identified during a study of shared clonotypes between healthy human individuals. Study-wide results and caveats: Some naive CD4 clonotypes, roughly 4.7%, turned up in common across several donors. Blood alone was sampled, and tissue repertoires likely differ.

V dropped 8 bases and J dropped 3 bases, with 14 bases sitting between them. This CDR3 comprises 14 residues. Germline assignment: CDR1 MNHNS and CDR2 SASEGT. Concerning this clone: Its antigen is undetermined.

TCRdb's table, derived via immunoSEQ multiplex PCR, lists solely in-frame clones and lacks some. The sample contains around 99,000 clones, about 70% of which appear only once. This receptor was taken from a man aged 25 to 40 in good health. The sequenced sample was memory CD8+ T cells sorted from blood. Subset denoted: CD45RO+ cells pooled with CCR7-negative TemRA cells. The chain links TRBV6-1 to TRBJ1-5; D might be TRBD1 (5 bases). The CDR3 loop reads CASSVRDDNQPQHF. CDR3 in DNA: TGTGCCAGCTCAGTCAGGGATGACAATCAGCCCCAGCATTTT.